Each of the 6 T cell receptor beta chains below was sequenced from the same sample in a study of cytomegalovirus exposure and HLA in healthy donors. With 60 Vbeta and 13 Jbeta primers, the PCR was carried out. Libraries were prepared by immunoSEQ multiplex PCR; TCRdb keeps only in-frame clonotypes and omits some of them. This sample's clone table lists just over 20,000 clones. Sequencing was done on a sample of PBMCs. Receptors originate from a man between 60 and 70 years old in good health and CMV-seropositive.

V and J are TRBV7-9 and TRBJ1-1; 10 positions match TRBD1. Per germline, CDR1 SEHNR and CDR2 FQNEAQ (reference sequence). V lost 5 bases and J lost 1; bases outside the gene matches: 4. CDR3 length: 15 amino acids. The CDR3 loop reads CASSTWTGGNTEAFF. The CDR3 region has the DNA TGTGCCAGCAGCACTTGGACAGGGGGGAACACTGAAGCTTTCTTT.

This chain uses TRBV30 with TRBJ2-3; 9 nucleotides align to TRBD2. This CDR3 spans 15 amino acids. J was trimmed by 4 bases and V by 1 base; bases with no gene match: 6. The V gene's germline CDR1 is GTSNPN and CDR2 SVGIG (reference sequence). The CDR3 loop is CAWSGGGRAPDTQYF. The CDR3 nucleotides read TGTGCCTGGAGTGGGGGCGGGAGGGCCCCAGATACGCAGTATTTT.

This rearrangement joins TRBV4-2 to TRBJ2-3; maybe TRBD2 (5 bases). Trimming took 1 base from V and 1 from J, leaving 12 bases between them. The CDR3 has 16 residues. Germline loops: CDR1 LGHNA, CDR2 YNFKEQ. The CDR3 spells CASSQGNSGRTDTQYF. The CDR3 DNA follows: TGTGCCAGCAGCCAAGGGAACAGCGGACGCACAGATACGCAGTATTTT.

The genes are TRBV18 and TRBJ2-7; 8 bases fit TRBD1. Trimming removed 3 bases from V and 3 bases from J; junction bases left unmatched: 10. Looked up from germline, CDR1 is KGHSH and CDR2 is LQKENI. The CDR3 has 16 amino acids. CDR3 sequence (DNA): TGTGCCAGCTCACCGACCGGGGACAGGAGATTCTACGAGCAGTACTTC. It specifies CASSPTGDRRFYEQYF.

CDR3 amino acids: CASSESGLNQPQHF. The CDR3 DNA reads TGTGCCAGCAGTGAATCGGGTCTCAATCAGCCCCAGCATTTT. The gene calls are TRBV6-1 and TRBJ1-5, with D unresolved. CDR1 is MNHNS, CDR2 SASEGT, per germline. The CDR3 runs to 14 residues. The germline V and J ends were trimmed by 2 bases and 3 bases, with 8 bases remaining between them.

The chain uses TRBV29-1 and TRBJ1-1, with a possible D match to TRBD1 (5 bases). The CDR3 runs to 13 residues. Germline CDR1 is SQVTM and CDR2 is ANQGSEA. V lost 0 bases, J lost 1 base, and 6 bases lay in between. The CDR3 bases are TGCAGCGTTGAAGACGGGGGGAACACTGAAGCTTTCTTT. Its protein product is CSVEDGGNTEAFF.